The 10 T cell receptor beta chains reported below all come from one sample, sequenced in a study of blood T cell repertoires in COVID-19. Generated by immunoSEQ multiplex PCR, the TCRdb table keeps only in-frame clones and is missing some. The sample yields around 480,000 clones, approximately 86% seen once. The specimen was PBMCs or T cells enriched from blood (not recorded which). These receptors all come from a woman between 18 and 30 years old who had recovered from COVID-19.

This rearrangement joins TRBV7-2 to TRBJ2-5, with D maybe TRBD2 (6 bases). Germline CDR1 SGHTA, CDR2 FQGNSA. V lost 8 bases and J 1 base, leaving 11 bases between the germline ends. The CDR3 sequence is 13 residues long. CDR3 DNA sequence: TGTGCCAGCTCCCGGGGAGGCCAAGAGACCCAGTACTTC. Its protein product is CASSRGGQETQYF.

This chain links TRBV6-5 with TRBJ2-5; TRBD2 is a possible D gene (6 bases). V lost 8 bases, J lost 5 bases, and 18 bases lay in between. The germline CDR1 and CDR2 sequences are MNHEY and SVGAGI. The CDR3 runs to 14 residues. CDR3 DNA: TGTGCCAGCCGCCAGGGACTGTCATCGGAGACCCAGTACTTC. Its protein product is CASRQGLSSETQYF.

The chain is built from TRBV14 and TRBJ2-1, with TRBD2 matching over 10 bases. The trim removed 2 bases at V and 7 bases at J, leaving 8 bases unmatched. This CDR3 is built from 16 residues. Germline CDR1 SGHDN, CDR2 FVKESK. The CDR3 sequence is CASSQLSGGAWNEQFF. The CDR3 nucleotides read TGTGCCAGCAGCCAATTGAGCGGGGGGGCGTGGAATGAGCAGTTCTTC.

The V and J genes are TRBV30 and TRBJ1-2, with TRBD1 matching over 9 bases. The CDR3 is 12 residues long. Germline V gene sequence: CDR1 GTSNPN, CDR2 SVGIG (reference sequence). J was trimmed by 7 bases and V by 5 bases; bases with no gene match: 5. The CDR3 nucleotides read TGTGCCTGGGAAACAGGGGGCGGTGGCTACACCTTC. It codes for CAWETGGGGYTF.

V and J are TRBV15 and TRBJ2-1; 10 bases fit TRBD2. The CDR3 runs to 15 residues. In germline, CDR1 is LNHNV, CDR2 YYDKDF (reference sequence). V gave up 7 bases and J gave up 2 bases; unmatched junction bases: 5. The CDR3 DNA reads as TGTGCCACCAAGCGGGGGGGAACCGCCTACAATGAGCAGTTCTTC. Encoded protein: CATKRGGTAYNEQFF.

The rearrangement joins TRBV5-4 to TRBJ1-4, with a tentative D call TRBD1 (6 bases). The CDR3 totals 15 residues. Trimming left V 4 bases short and J 7 bases short, with 17 bases between. CDR1 and CDR2 from the germline V gene are SGHNT and YYREEE (reference sequence). CDR3 in amino acids: CASSPRGGAGEKLFF. The DNA for the CDR3 is TGTGCCAGCAGCCCCCGGGGGGGGGCGGGTGAAAAACTGTTTTTT.

The V call is TRBV28, the J call TRBJ2-1, with TRBD1 identical over 7 bases. Losses at the gene ends were 5 bases for V and 15 bases for J; bases not matched to a gene: 7. This CDR3 comprises 11 residues. Per germline, CDR1 MDHEN and CDR2 SYDVKM. CDR3 protein: CASSPGQVAFF. The CDR3 coding sequence is TGTGCCAGCAGTCCCGGACAGGTGGCGTTCTTC.

DNA for the CDR3: TGTGCCAGCAGCTTACAGGGGGAAGAGTACTATGGCTACACCTTC. Residues: CASSLQGEEYYGYTF. The rearrangement joins TRBV7-9 to TRBJ1-2; 7 bases are shared with TRBD1. The CDR3 is 15 residues long. CDR1 and CDR2 from the germline V gene are SEHNR and FQNEAQ (reference sequence). After removal of 2 bases from V and 3 bases from J, the junction contained 6 bases not matched to a gene.

The chain joins TRBV9 to TRBJ1-4; D not resolved. V was trimmed by 0 bases and J by 5 bases, leaving 14 bases between them. The germline gives CDR1 SGDLS, CDR2 YYNGEE. The CDR3 covers 16 residues. Here the CDR3 reads CASSVGVAAGNEKLFF. In DNA, the CDR3 is TGTGCCAGCAGCGTAGGTGTCGCGGCCGGGAATGAAAAACTGTTTTTT.

V is TRBV5-1 and J is TRBJ1-4, with 11 bases matching TRBD1. Germline CDR1 SGHRS, CDR2 YFSETQ. V shed 6 bases and J 8 bases; nucleotides not matched to a gene: 9. The CDR3 contains 15 residues. The DNA of the CDR3 is TGCGCCAGCACGCTATCCGGGACAGGGGGGGAAAAACTGTTTTTT. Residues: CASTLSGTGGEKLFF. The full variable domain, completed using reference TRBV5-1 and TRBJ1-4, is KAGVTQTPRYLIKTRGQQVTLSCSPISGHRSVSWYQQTPGQGLQFLFEYFSETQRNKGNFPGRFSGRQFSNSRSEMNVSTLELGDSALYLCASTLSGTGGEKLFFGSGTQLSVL.